The 19 T cell receptor beta chains below all came from one sample that was sequenced in a study of lymphopenia after photon versus proton radiotherapy. Method: immunoSEQ multiplex PCR; TCRdb's copy keeps in-frame clones and lacks some. The sample includes about 70,000 clones, around 87% of them seen just once. The sequencing here drew on peripheral blood, taken from a patient treated with proton-based radiotherapy. The receptors shown here come from an older man with esophageal cancer.

V usage is TRBV29-1 and J usage is TRBJ2-3; no definite D call. Germline assignment: CDR1 SQVTM and CDR2 ANQGSEA. Trimming stripped 6 bases from V and 1 base from J, with 14 bases between. The CDR3 runs 14 residues. The CDR3 sequence: CSVPRDVGTDTQYF. The CDR3 DNA reads as TGCAGCGTCCCACGTGACGTTGGCACAGATACGCAGTATTTT.

This clone was detected once. The gene calls are TRBV18 and TRBJ2-4; 7 nucleotides match TRBD1. V shed 5 bases and J 1 base; nucleotides not matched to a gene: 2. The CDR3 has 14 residues. Germline loops: CDR1 KGHSH, CDR2 LQKENI. The CDR3 DNA is TGTGCCAGCTCAGAGGGGGCGGCCAAAAACATTCAGTACTTC. Translated: CASSEGAAKNIQYF.

CDR3 amino acids: CASSFRLWRDYGYTF. The CDR3, as DNA: TGTGCCAGCAGCTTTCGGCTGTGGCGGGACTATGGCTACACCTTC. The rearrangement joins TRBV21-1 to TRBJ1-2. TRBV21-1 corresponds to a pseudogene. This CDR3 contains 15 residues.

This clone was detected once. The chain uses TRBV25-1 and TRBJ2-3; maybe TRBD2 (5 bases). Per the germline V gene, CDR1 is MGHDK and CDR2 is SYGVNS. This CDR3 is built from 16 residues. V dropped 3 bases and J dropped 5 bases, with 18 bases sitting between them. CDR3 region: CASSDSGLGALDTQYF. CDR3 coding DNA: TGTGCCAGCAGTGACTCGGGGTTGGGAGCTCTAGATACGCAGTATTTT.

The V and J genes are TRBV10-1 and TRBJ1-5, with D maybe TRBD1 (5 bases). The CDR3 has 11 amino acids. The germline V gene encodes CDR1 WNHNN and CDR2 SYGVQD (reference sequence). Trimming cost V 10 bases and J 5 bases, with 9 bases left between them. This CDR3 reads CAMQGDQPQHF. In DNA form, the CDR3 reads TGCGCCATGCAGGGCGATCAGCCCCAGCATTTT.

The CDR3 spells CASSRPGGELFF. The CDR3 DNA sequence: TGTGCCAGCAGCCGTCCGGGCGGGGAGCTGTTTTTT. The chain joins TRBV7-2 to TRBJ2-2; the D is unclear. Germline lookup yields CDR1 SGHTA and CDR2 FQGNSA. The CDR3 is made up of 12 amino acids. Trimming left V 5 bases short and J 7 bases short, with 8 bases between.

This chain links TRBV4-1 with TRBJ1-4; tentatively, D is TRBD1 (6 bases). V lost 1 base and J 8 bases, leaving 14 bases between the germline ends. The CDR3 sequence is 15 residues long. Germline V gene data show CDR1 as MGHRA and CDR2 as YSYEKL. The CDR3 nucleotides are TGCGCCAGCAGCCAAGGACAGGCCGTAAGGGAAAAACTGTTTTTT. Translation gives CASSQGQAVREKLFF.

This clone has just a few counts. The V gene is TRBV30, the J gene TRBJ1-6; unclear D gene. This CDR3 contains 16 residues. V lost 0 bases to trimming and J lost 9 bases, with 18 bases between them. Per germline, CDR1 GTSNPN and CDR2 SVGIG (reference sequence). The DNA of the CDR3 is TGTGCCTGGAGTGTACATGACATTGGGAGTGGTTCACCCCTCCACTTT. Its protein is CAWSVHDIGSGSPLHF.

This clone has only one observation. The chain carries TRBV18 and TRBJ2-1; D gene uncertain. CDR1 is KGHSH and CDR2 is LQKENI in the germline V gene. V shed 4 bases and J shed 0 bases, with 13 bases lying between them. CDR3 size: 16 residues. CDR3: CASSQQALSSYNEQFF. CDR3 coding DNA: TGTGCCAGCTCACAGCAGGCGTTGAGCTCCTACAATGAGCAGTTCTTC.

The chain recombines TRBV29-1 with TRBJ2-4; TRBD1 might be the D (6 bases). The CDR3 runs to 13 residues. Trimming stripped 3 bases from V and 6 bases from J, with 12 bases between. Germline CDR1 SQVTM, CDR2 ANQGSEA. In DNA form, the CDR3 reads TGCAGCGTTGAGAATGCAGGGGCAAACATTCAGTACTTC. Amino acid sequence: CSVENAGANIQYF. Together with reference TRBV29-1 and TRBJ2-4, the CDR3 gives the full variable domain: SAVISQKPSRDICQRGTSLTIQCQVDSQVTMMFWYRQQPGQSLTLIATANQGSEATYESGFVIDKFPISRPNLTFSTLTVSNMSPEDSSIYLCSVENAGANIQYFGAGTRLSVL.

V is TRBV18 and J is TRBJ2-4; no firm D call. The CDR3 is 15 amino acids. Trimming removed 0 bases from V and 10 bases from J, with 16 bases in between. The V gene's germline CDR1 is KGHSH and CDR2 LQKENI. The CDR3: CASSPPPNFQWIQYF. CDR3 nucleotides: TGTGCCAGCTCACCACCGCCCAACTTCCAGTGGATTCAGTACTTC.

This clone was found a few times. The chain carries TRBV7-9 and TRBJ2-1; 7 nucleotides align to TRBD2. The CDR3 contains 13 residues. The germline gives CDR1 SEHNR, CDR2 FQNEAQ (reference sequence). The CDR3 here is CAYGLAVYNEQFF. The CDR3 DNA reads as TGTGCTTACGGGCTAGCGGTATACAATGAGCAGTTCTTC.

This sequence joins TRBV4-3 and TRBJ1-1; a possible D gene is TRBD1 (5 bases). With 4 bases removed from V and 2 bases from J, the gap between germline ends came to 23 bases. This CDR3 comprises 18 residues. Germline CDR1 and CDR2: LGHNA and YSLEER. Written as DNA, the CDR3 is TGCGCCAGCAGCCCATCCTTAGGACGCCAGGGCACAAACACTGAAGCTTTCTTT. It specifies CASSPSLGRQGTNTEAFF.

The chain links TRBV7-3 to TRBJ2-1; D is possibly TRBD2 (6 bases). CDR3 length: 14 amino acids. Germline CDR1 and CDR2: SGHTA and FQGTGA. The germline V and J ends were trimmed by 4 bases and 4 bases, with 11 bases remaining between them. The DNA for the CDR3 is TGTGCCAGCAGCTCAGAGGGGACTTACAATGAGCAGTTCTTC. It translates to CASSSEGTYNEQFF.

The chain is built from TRBV12-5 and TRBJ2-7; D not certain. V was shortened by 3 bases and J by 3 bases, with 12 bases between the two germline ends. Germline CDR1 reads LGHNT; CDR2 reads FRNRAP. This CDR3 comprises 14 residues. CDR3 bases: TGTGCTAGTGGTTTCGAGCCGGAACACTACGAGCAGTACTTC. This codes for CASGFEPEHYEQYF.

The chain is built from TRBV30 and TRBJ2-3, with D unresolved. V was cut by 0 bases and J by 6 bases, with 10 bases left in between. The CDR3 is 13 amino acids. The V gene's germline CDR1 is GTSNPN and CDR2 SVGIG (reference sequence). CDR3 sequence reads: CAWSVGSRDTQYF. The CDR3 nucleotides are TGTGCCTGGAGTGTAGGGTCCCGGGATACGCAGTATTTT.

J is TRBJ1-1 and V is TRBV7-2; no clear D. The ends were cut back, 0 bases at V and 10 bases at J, with 6 bases in the middle. The CDR3 has 11 amino acids. Germline CDR1 and CDR2: SGHTA and FQGNSA. CDR3 loop: CASSLAPGAFF. In DNA form, the CDR3 reads TGTGCCAGCAGCTTAGCCCCCGGAGCTTTCTTT.

The chain employs TRBV19 and TRBJ2-5; a weak D match, TRBD1 (6 bases). CDR1 LNHDA and CDR2 SQIVND come from the germline V gene (reference sequence). Deletions cut 5 bases from V and 4 bases from J, with 17 bases between. This CDR3 comprises 15 residues. CDR3 residues: CASSPQGNRRETQYF. The CDR3 DNA is TGTGCCAGTAGTCCACAGGGAAATAGGCGAGAGACCCAGTACTTC.

The V gene is TRBV4-3, the J gene TRBJ2-1; 12 nucleotides line up with TRBD2. The CDR3 consists of 17 residues. Trimming removed 0 bases from V and 9 bases from J; junction bases left unmatched: 9. Germline CDR1 is LGHNA and CDR2 is YSLEER. The CDR3 sequence: CASSQDSGTSGFREQFF. The DNA of the CDR3 is TGCGCCAGCAGCCAAGATAGTGGGACTAGCGGGTTCCGTGAGCAGTTCTTC.